The sample holds a few counts of the clone carrying this T cell receptor (beta chain). Its matching antigen is unknown. These data belong to a study of CD8 T cells in ankylosing spondylitis. The CDR3 contains 14 residues. V shed 0 bases and J shed 7 bases, with 12 bases lying between them. In germline, CDR1 is LGHNA, CDR2 YSLEER. Generation of TCR beta libraries employed quantitative 5'-RACE incorporating molecular barcodes. TCRdb reanalysed the 5' RACE reads using MiXCR and keeps one entry per CDR3 protein. Of some 220,000 distinct CDR3 sequences in the sample, 7% to 10% were seen once. Points from the study as a whole: From matched ankylosing spondylitis synovial fluid, disease-linked clones were reportedly recovered at significantly enriched levels. Within ankylosing spondylitis blood, a TCR beta motif made up of seven or eight highly homologous variants appeared to be characteristic.

V and J are TRBV4-3 and TRBJ2-5; D is perhaps TRBD2 (6 bases). The receptor's source is a female donor with ankylosing spondylitis or in good health (not recorded which). The specimen was blood, either unsorted or a sorted T cell fraction (not recorded which). The CDR3 loop reads CASSQERVGGTQYF. The DNA for the CDR3 is TGCGCCAGCAGCCAAGAGCGGGTGGGGGGGACCCAGTACTTC.